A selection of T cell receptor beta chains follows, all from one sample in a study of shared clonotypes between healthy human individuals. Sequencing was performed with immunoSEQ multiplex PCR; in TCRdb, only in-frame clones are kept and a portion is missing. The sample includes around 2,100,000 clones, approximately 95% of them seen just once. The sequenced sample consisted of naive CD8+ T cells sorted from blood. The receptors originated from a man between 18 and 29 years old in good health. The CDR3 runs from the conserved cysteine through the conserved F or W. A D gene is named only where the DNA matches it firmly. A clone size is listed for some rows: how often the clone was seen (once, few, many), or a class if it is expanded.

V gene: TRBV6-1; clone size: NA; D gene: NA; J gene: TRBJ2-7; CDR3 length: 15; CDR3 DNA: TGTGCCAGCAGTTTTCGGGACAGGACTAGTTACGAGCAGTACTTC; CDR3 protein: CASSFRDRTSYEQYF
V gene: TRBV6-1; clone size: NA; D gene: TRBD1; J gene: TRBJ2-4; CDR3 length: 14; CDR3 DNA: TGTGCCAGCAGTGCGACAGGGTACAAAAACATTCAGTACTTC; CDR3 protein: CASSATGYKNIQYF
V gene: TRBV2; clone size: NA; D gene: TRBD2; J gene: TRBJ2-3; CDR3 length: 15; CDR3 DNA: TGTGCCAGCATCCTTTTGGCGGGAGCTGGAGATACGCAGTATTTT; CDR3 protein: CASILLAGAGDTQYF
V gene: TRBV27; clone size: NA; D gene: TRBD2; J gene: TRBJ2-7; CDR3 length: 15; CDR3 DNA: TGTGCCAGCAGTTTTGGACTAGCGACTACCTACGAGCAGTACTTC; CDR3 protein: CASSFGLATTYEQYF
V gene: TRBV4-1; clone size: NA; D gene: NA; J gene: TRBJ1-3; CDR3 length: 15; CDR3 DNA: TGCGCCAGCAGCCAAGAGCAGCGGGCGGGAAACACCATATATTTT; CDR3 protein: CASSQEQRAGNTIYF
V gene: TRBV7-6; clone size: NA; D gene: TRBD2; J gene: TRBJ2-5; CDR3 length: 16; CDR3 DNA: TGTGCCAGCAGCTTAGCGACTAGCGGGAGTGGAGAGACCCAGTACTTC; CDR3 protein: CASSLATSGSGETQYF
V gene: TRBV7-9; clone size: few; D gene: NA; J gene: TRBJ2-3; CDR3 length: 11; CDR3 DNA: TGTGCCAGCAGCAACACAGATACGCAGTATTTT; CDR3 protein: CASSNTDTQYF
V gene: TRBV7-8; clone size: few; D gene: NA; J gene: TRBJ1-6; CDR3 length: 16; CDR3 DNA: TGTGCCAGCAGCTCTCAAGCGGGGGGATTAACCTCACCCCTCCACTTT; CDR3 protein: CASSSQAGGLTSPLHF
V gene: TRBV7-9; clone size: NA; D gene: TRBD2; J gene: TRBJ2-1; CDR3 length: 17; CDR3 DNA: TGTGCCAGCAGCATCCTAGCGGGGTCCGCCCGGGACAATGAGCAGTTCTTC; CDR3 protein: CASSILAGSARDNEQFF
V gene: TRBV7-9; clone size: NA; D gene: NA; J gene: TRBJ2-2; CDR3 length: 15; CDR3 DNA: TGTGCCAGCAGCTTAGTTGGCGGGCCTACCGGGGAGCTGTTTTTT; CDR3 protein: CASSLVGGPTGELFF
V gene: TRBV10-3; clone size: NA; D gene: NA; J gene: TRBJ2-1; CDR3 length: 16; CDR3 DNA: TGTGCCATCAGTGACTCGGCTAGCTACTCCTACAATGAGCAGTTCTTC; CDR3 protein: CAISDSASYSYNEQFF
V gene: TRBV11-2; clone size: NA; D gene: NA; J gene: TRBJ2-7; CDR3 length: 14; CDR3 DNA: TGTGCCAGCAGCTTGCCGGAGAGCTCCTACGAGCAGTACTTC; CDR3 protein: CASSLPESSYEQYF
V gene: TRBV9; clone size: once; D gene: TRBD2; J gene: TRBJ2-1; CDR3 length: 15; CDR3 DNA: TGTGCCAGCAGCGTCGGTAGCGGGGGGGCCAATGAGCAGTTCTTC; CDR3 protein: CASSVGSGGANEQFF
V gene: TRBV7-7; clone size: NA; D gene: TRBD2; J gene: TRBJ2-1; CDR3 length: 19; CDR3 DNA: TGTGCTAGCAGCTTAGTCCCCTGGGCTAGCGGGGGGCAGAACAATGAGCAGTTCTTC; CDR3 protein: CASSLVPWASGGQNNEQFF
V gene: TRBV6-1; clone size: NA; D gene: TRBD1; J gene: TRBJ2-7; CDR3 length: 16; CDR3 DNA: TGTGCCAGCAGTGAATGGCCGGGACAGGCCTCCTACGAGCAGTACTTC; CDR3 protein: CASSEWPGQASYEQYF
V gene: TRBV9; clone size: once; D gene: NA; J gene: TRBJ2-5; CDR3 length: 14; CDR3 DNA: TGTGCCAGCAGCCCCTTCGCGGGACAAGAGACCCAGTACTTC; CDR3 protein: CASSPFAGQETQYF
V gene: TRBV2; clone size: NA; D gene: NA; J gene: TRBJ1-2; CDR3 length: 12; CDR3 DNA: TGTGCCAGCATCGGAGGGTCCTATGGCTACACCTTC; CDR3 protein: CASIGGSYGYTF
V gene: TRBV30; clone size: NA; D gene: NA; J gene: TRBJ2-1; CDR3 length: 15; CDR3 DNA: TGTGCCTGGAGCGAAGACGTAAGCTCCTACAATGAGCAGTTCTTC; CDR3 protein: CAWSEDVSSYNEQFF
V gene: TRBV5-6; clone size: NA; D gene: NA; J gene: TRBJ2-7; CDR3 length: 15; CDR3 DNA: TGTGCCAGCAGCTTGACACACATGGTGGCGGACGAGCAGTACTTC; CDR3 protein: CASSLTHMVADEQYF
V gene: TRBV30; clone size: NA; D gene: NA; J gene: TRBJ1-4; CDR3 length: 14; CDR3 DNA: TGTGCCTGGAGTGTTGAAGAAATGGGTGAAAAACTGTTTTTT; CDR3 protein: CAWSVEEMGEKLFF
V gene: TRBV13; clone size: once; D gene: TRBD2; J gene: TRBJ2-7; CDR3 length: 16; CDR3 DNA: TGTGCCAGCAGCCTTTGGACTAGCGGGAGGAAGAACGAGCAGTACTTC; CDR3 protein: CASSLWTSGRKNEQYF
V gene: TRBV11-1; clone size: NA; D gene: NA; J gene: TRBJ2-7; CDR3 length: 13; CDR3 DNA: TGTGCCAGCAGCCAAACCATAGGGGACGAGCAGTACTTC; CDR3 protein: CASSQTIGDEQYF
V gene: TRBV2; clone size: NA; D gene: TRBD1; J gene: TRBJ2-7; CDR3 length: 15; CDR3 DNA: TGTGCCAGCAGTGGCCCGGGACAGGGGAGCTACGAGCAGTACTTC; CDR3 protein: CASSGPGQGSYEQYF
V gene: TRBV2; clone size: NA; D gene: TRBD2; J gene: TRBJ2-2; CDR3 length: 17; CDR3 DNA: TGTGCCAGCTCCCCTAGTTGGGGACTAATGAACACCGGGGAGCTGTTTTTT; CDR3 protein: CASSPSWGLMNTGELFF
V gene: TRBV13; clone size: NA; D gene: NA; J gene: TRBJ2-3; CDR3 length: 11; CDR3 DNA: TGTGCCAGCAGTCACACAGATACGCAGTATTTT; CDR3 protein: CASSHTDTQYF
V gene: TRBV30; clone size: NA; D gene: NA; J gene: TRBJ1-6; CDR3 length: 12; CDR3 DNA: TGTGCCTGGACCCGACAGGATTCACCCCTCCACTTT; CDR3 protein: CAWTRQDSPLHF
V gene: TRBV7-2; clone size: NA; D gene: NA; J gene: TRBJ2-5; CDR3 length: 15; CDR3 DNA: TGTGCCAGCAGCTTAGGGGTAGCCGCCCAAGAGACCCAGTACTTC; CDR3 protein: CASSLGVAAQETQYF
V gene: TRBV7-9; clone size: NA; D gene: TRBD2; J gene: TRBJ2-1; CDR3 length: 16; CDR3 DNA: TGTGCCAGCAGCTCAGCCGCGGGAGGGCCAAACAATGAGCAGTTCTTC; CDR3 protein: CASSSAAGGPNNEQFF
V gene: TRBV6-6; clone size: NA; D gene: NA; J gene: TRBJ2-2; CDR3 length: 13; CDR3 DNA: TGTGCCAGCAGTTACTTTCTGACCGGGGAGCTGTTTTTT; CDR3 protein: CASSYFLTGELFF
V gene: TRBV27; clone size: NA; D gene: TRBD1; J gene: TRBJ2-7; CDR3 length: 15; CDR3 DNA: TGTGCCAGCAGTTTAATAGGGACAGGGGCCTACGAGCAGTACTTC; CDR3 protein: CASSLIGTGAYEQYF
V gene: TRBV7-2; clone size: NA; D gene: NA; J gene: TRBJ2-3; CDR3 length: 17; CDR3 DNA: TGTGCCAGCAGCTGGGGGGCGCGGGACTACCGCACAGATACGCAGTATTTT; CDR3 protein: CASSWGARDYRTDTQYF
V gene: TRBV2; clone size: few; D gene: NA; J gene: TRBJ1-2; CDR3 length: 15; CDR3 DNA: TGTGCCAGCAGTGAGGCCTGGGGTATTAACTATGGCTACACCTTC; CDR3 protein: CASSEAWGINYGYTF
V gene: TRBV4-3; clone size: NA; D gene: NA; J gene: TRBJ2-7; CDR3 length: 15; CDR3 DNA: TGCGCCAGCAGCCAAGATTCTGGGAGCCCCTACGAGCAGTACTTC; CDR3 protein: CASSQDSGSPYEQYF
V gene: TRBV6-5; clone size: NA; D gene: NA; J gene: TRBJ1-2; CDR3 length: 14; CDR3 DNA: TGTGCCAGCAAACACTCTGAGGGGAGTTATGGCTACACCTTC; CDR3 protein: CASKHSEGSYGYTF
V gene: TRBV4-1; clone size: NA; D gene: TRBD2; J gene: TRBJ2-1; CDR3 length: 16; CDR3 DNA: TGCGCCAGCAGCCAAGAGGCTAGCGGCTCCTACAATGAGCAGTTCTTC; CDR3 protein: CASSQEASGSYNEQFF
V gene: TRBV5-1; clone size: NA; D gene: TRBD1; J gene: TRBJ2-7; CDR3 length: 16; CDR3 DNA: TGCGCCAGCAGCTTCTATGGACAGGGAGGCTCCTACGAGCAGTACTTC; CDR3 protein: CASSFYGQGGSYEQYF
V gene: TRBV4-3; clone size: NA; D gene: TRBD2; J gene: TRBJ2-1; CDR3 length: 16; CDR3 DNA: TGCGCCAGCAGCCAAGAGGGGGCTAGCGGGGGCAATGAGCAGTTCTTC; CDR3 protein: CASSQEGASGGNEQFF